These 29 T cell receptor beta chains were sequenced from one sample in a study of cytomegalovirus exposure and HLA in healthy donors. A multiplex PCR was run with 60 Vbeta primers and 13 Jbeta primers. Using immunoSEQ multiplex PCR, the repertoire was profiled, and TCRdb retains in-frame clones only, with some absent. This sample has 85,000 to 100,000 clones, with approximately 64% found just once. Sequencing was carried out using PBMCs. All receptors derive from a man aged 55 to 70 in good health and CMV-seronegative.

The gene calls are TRBV7-9 and TRBJ1-2; 7 bases are a match to TRBD1. From germline, CDR1 is SEHNR and CDR2 FQNEAQ (reference sequence). Unmatched junction bases numbered 10, after V lost 5 bases and J lost 4 bases. CDR3 length: 15 amino acids. The CDR3 is CASSATGDLFYGYTF. The CDR3 DNA is TGTGCCAGCAGCGCCACAGGGGATCTCTTCTATGGCTACACCTTC.

This rearrangement joins TRBV5-4 to TRBJ2-7, with TRBD1 matching over 7 bases. Unmatched junction bases numbered 1, after V lost 3 bases and J lost 1 base. Germline V gene data show CDR1 as SGHNT and CDR2 as YYREEE (reference sequence). The CDR3 is made up of 13 amino acids. The CDR3 loop reads CASSWDRSYEQYF. The CDR3 DNA is TGTGCCAGCAGCTGGGACAGATCCTACGAGCAGTACTTC.

The table lists this clone with a few counts. V usage is TRBV2 and J usage is TRBJ1-1; D gene ambiguous. Germline CDR1 reads SNHLY; CDR2 reads FYNNEI. The CDR3 length is 13 residues. Trimming took off 7 bases at V and 7 bases at J, with 16 bases between the two ends. The CDR3 coding sequence is TGTGCCAGCAAATGGGAGAGGGCGGGTGAAGCTTTCTTT. It is translated as CASKWERAGEAFF. Variable domain in full (rest from reference TRBV2 and TRBJ1-1): EPEVTQTPSHQVTQMGQEVILRCVPISNHLYFYWYRQILGQKVEFLVSFYNNEISEKSEIFDDQFSVERPDGSNFTLKIRSTKLEDSAMYFCASKWERAGEAFFGQGTRLTVV.

The chain combines TRBV7-2 with TRBJ2-7, with 8 nucleotides matching TRBD2. This CDR3 comprises 15 residues. Germline loops: CDR1 SGHTA, CDR2 FQGNSA. V shed 1 base and J 0 bases; nucleotides not matched to a gene: 2. The CDR3 bases are TGTGCCAGCAGCTTAGGCGGGACTAGCTCCTACGAGCAGTACTTC. Protein: CASSLGGTSSYEQYF.

In this sample, this clone turned up a few times. The chain links TRBV10-3 to TRBJ1-2; D unresolved. The CDR3 consists of 13 residues. V was clipped by 0 bases and J by 7 bases, with 9 bases between them. Germline CDR1 reads ENHRY; CDR2 reads SYGVKD. CDR3 sequence: CAISESRQFGYTF. CDR3 sequence (DNA): TGTGCCATCAGTGAGTCGCGGCAGTTTGGCTACACCTTC.

V is TRBV7-6 and J is TRBJ2-1; 12 bases fit TRBD2. Trimming at V came to 5 bases and at J to 6 bases, leaving 5 bases not matched to a gene. The CDR3 spans 15 residues. Germline CDR1 reads SGHVS; CDR2 reads FNYEAQ. CDR3 nucleotide sequence: TGTGCCAGCAGCCCACCGGGACTAGCGGGCAATGAGCAGTTCTTC. Translating it yields CASSPPGLAGNEQFF.

This chain links TRBV11-2 with TRBJ2-7; TRBD2 is a possible D gene (5 bases). The germline gives CDR1 SGHAT, CDR2 FQNNGV. V lost 7 bases and J lost 5, with 18 bases in between. The CDR3 length is 14 residues. The CDR3 DNA follows: TGTGCCAGCATCCCTCGCGTGGTCGGGGACGAGCAGTACTTC. The encoded protein is CASIPRVVGDEQYF.

With respect to this clone: An end of the junction does not agree with germline; a read error may underlie this. The chain couples TRBV5-1 to TRBJ2-2, with D perhaps TRBD2 (5 bases). This CDR3 is 14 amino acids long. CDR1 is SGHRS and CDR2 is YFSETQ in the germline V gene. This CDR3 is CAGRTGTNTGELFF. DNA for the CDR3: TGCGCCGGCAGAACCGGGACGAACACCGGGGAGCTGTTTTTT.

V is TRBV18 and J is TRBJ1-1; a possible D gene is TRBD1 (6 bases). V shed 0 bases and J shed 6 bases, with 14 bases lying between them. CDR1 and CDR2 from the germline V gene are KGHSH and LQKENI. This CDR3 region has 15 residues. The CDR3 protein is CASSPPAGASSEAFF. The CDR3 DNA sequence: TGTGCCAGCTCACCACCGGCAGGGGCTAGTTCTGAAGCTTTCTTT.

This chain connects TRBV5-1 to TRBJ1-2, with TRBD1 matching over 8 bases. The J segment lost 7 bases and the V segment lost 7 bases, leaving 9 bases of the junction unmatched. Looked up from germline, CDR1 is SGHRS and CDR2 is YFSETQ. The length of the CDR3 is 13 residues. The CDR3 here is CASGQYDRGGYTF. The CDR3 DNA reads as TGCGCCAGCGGGCAATATGACAGGGGTGGCTACACCTTC.

The CDR3 sequence is CASSQDKRVSGELFF. CDR3 DNA sequence: TGTGCCAGCAGCCAAGATAAGAGGGTATCCGGGGAGCTGTTTTTT. This rearrangement joins TRBV4-2 to TRBJ2-2, with D possibly matching TRBD2 (5 bases). V dropped 0 bases and J dropped 6 bases, with 11 bases sitting between them. CDR1 is LGHNA, CDR2 YNFKEQ, per germline. The CDR3 extends over 15 amino acids.

The genes are TRBV5-1 and TRBJ1-3, with D possibly TRBD1 on 5 matching bases. This CDR3 is 14 amino acids long. Germline V gives CDR1 SGHRS, CDR2 YFSETQ. V was trimmed by 4 bases and J by 0 bases, leaving 8 bases between them. The CDR3 loop is CASSPGVSGNTIYF. The CDR3 DNA reads as TGCGCCAGCAGCCCGGGGGTCTCTGGAAACACCATATATTTT. Variable domain in full (rest from reference TRBV5-1 and TRBJ1-3): KAGVTQTPRYLIKTRGQQVTLSCSPISGHRSVSWYQQTPGQGLQFLFEYFSETQRNKGNFPGRFSGRQFSNSRSEMNVSTLELGDSALYLCASSPGVSGNTIYFGEGSWLTVV.

The rearrangement links TRBV27 to TRBJ2-1; 8 positions match TRBD2. Germline V gene data show CDR1 as MNHEY and CDR2 as SMNVEV (reference sequence). This CDR3 is built from 16 residues. V lost 6 bases, J lost 3 bases, and 10 bases stayed unmatched. For the CDR3, the DNA is TGTGCCAGCAGCCCCGTGGGCGGGAGGTTCTACAATGAGCAGTTCTTC. It encodes CASSPVGGRFYNEQFF.

There are a few counts of this clone. The rearrangement uses TRBV6-5 and TRBJ2-7; D might be TRBD2 (5 bases). Deletions cut 8 bases from V and 6 bases from J, with 17 bases between. The CDR3 covers 13 residues. Germline CDR1 is MNHEY and CDR2 is SVGAGI. CDR3 region: CASRRLTGSEQYF. The CDR3 bases are TGTGCCAGCCGAAGACTAACGGGTTCCGAGCAGTACTTC.

The V and J genes are TRBV28 and TRBJ1-4; D might be TRBD1 (6 bases). This CDR3 region has 15 residues. V lost 4 bases and J lost 5, with 14 bases in between. The germline CDR1 and CDR2 sequences are MDHEN and SYDVKM. This chain's CDR3 is CASSSEQGPNEKLFF. The CDR3 DNA reads TGTGCCAGCAGTTCCGAACAGGGTCCCAATGAAAAACTGTTTTTT.

The CDR3 spells CASSSHPSGYNEQFF. In DNA, the CDR3 is TGTGCCAGCAGTTCTCACCCTAGCGGTTACAATGAGCAGTTCTTC. This chain connects TRBV6-5 to TRBJ2-1; 7 nucleotides match TRBD2. Germline V gene data show CDR1 as MNHEY and CDR2 as SVGAGI. CDR3 length: 15 amino acids. The V and J ends lost 4 bases and 4 bases, in that order; junction bases with no gene match: 7.

This clone has just a few counts. The gene calls are TRBV27 and TRBJ2-5; possible D gene TRBD2, 7 bases. The V gene's germline CDR1 is MNHEY and CDR2 SMNVEV (reference sequence). V dropped 7 bases and J dropped 2 bases, with 11 bases sitting between them. CDR3 length: 13 amino acids. CDR3 region: CASKGGQQETQYF. The CDR3 DNA is TGTGCCAGCAAGGGGGGGCAGCAAGAGACCCAGTACTTC.

This chain connects TRBV7-8 to TRBJ2-2, with a tentative D call TRBD1 (8 bases). Germline values: CDR1 SGHVS, CDR2 FQNEAQ. The CDR3 spans 15 residues. V shed 5 bases and J shed 7 bases, with 17 bases lying between them. The CDR3 is CASSRKQGEGGELFF. CDR3 bases: TGTGCCAGCAGCAGAAAACAGGGGGAGGGCGGGGAGCTGTTTTTT. Combining the CDR3 with reference TRBV7-8 and TRBJ2-2 gives the whole variable domain GAGVSQSPRYKVAKRGQDVALRCDPISGHVSLFWYQQALGQGPEFLTYFQNEAQLDKSGLPSDRFFAERPEGSVSTLKIQRTQQEDSAVYLCASSRKQGEGGELFFGEGSRLTVL.

This chain uses TRBV27 with TRBJ2-1, with 9 positions matching TRBD2. V lost 3 bases to trimming and J lost 9 bases; unmatched junction nucleotides: 9. The length of the CDR3 is 15 residues. Germline V lookup: CDR1 MNHEY, CDR2 SMNVEV (reference sequence). The CDR3 DNA is TGTGCCAGCAGTTTTGGTCTAGCGGGGATGGGTGAGCAGTTCTTC. Encoded protein: CASSFGLAGMGEQFF.

The chain links TRBV19 to TRBJ1-2; 7 positions match TRBD1. The CDR3 runs 14 residues. V was pared by 6 bases and J by 4 bases, with 8 bases of the junction left unmatched. CDR1 is LNHDA, CDR2 SQIVND, per germline (reference sequence). The CDR3 is CASSPQGGSYGYTF. CDR3 nucleotides: TGTGCCAGTAGCCCACAAGGGGGCAGCTATGGCTACACCTTC.

The V gene is TRBV28, the J gene TRBJ1-2; maybe TRBD1 (6 bases). The V and J ends lost 4 bases and 10 bases respectively, with 22 bases between them. Germline lookup yields CDR1 MDHEN and CDR2 SYDVKM. The CDR3 length is 15 residues. The CDR3 here is CASSSVSGTTPNYTF. The CDR3 bases are TGTGCCAGCAGTTCGGTGAGCGGGACAACCCCCAACTACACCTTC.

Only one count was recorded for this clone. The CDR3 reads CASSPGGEKWDGYTF. The CDR3, as DNA: TGTGCCAGCAGCCCCGGGGGGGAAAAGTGGGATGGCTACACCTTC. This chain uses TRBV6-5 with TRBJ1-2; a weak D match, TRBD1 (5 bases). The CDR3 is 15 amino acids. Per the germline V gene, CDR1 is MNHEY and CDR2 is SVGAGI. Trimming pared 6 bases from V and 6 bases from J, leaving 20 bases between.

The chain carries TRBV11-2 and TRBJ2-7; the match to TRBD2 covers 15 bases. With V trimmed by 0 bases and J by 1 base, 1 base remained unmatched. Germline V gene data show CDR1 as SGHAT and CDR2 as FQNNGV. The CDR3 extends over 17 amino acids. The DNA of the CDR3 is TGTGCCAGCAGCTTAGACGGGACTAGCGGGAGGTCCTACGAGCAGTACTTC. This encodes CASSLDGTSGRSYEQYF.

The rearrangement uses TRBV11-3 and TRBJ1-4; maybe TRBD1 (5 bases). Trimming shortened V by 5 bases and J by 1 base, and 17 bases separated the two germline ends. CDR3 length: 17 residues. CDR1 is SGHNT, CDR2 YENEEA, per germline. The CDR3 DNA sequence: TGTGCCAGCAGCCCACTAGCAGGGAGGCGAACTAATGAAAAACTGTTTTTT. Its translation is CASSPLAGRRTNEKLFF.

The chain joins TRBV4-1 to TRBJ2-1; D call uncertain. The V gene lost 1 base and the J gene lost 12 bases, with 16 bases spanning the gap. Germline V gene lookup returns CDR1 MGHRA and CDR2 YSYEKL. The CDR3 runs to 14 residues. CDR3 DNA: TGCGCCAGCAGCCAAGGAGAGTCGTGGGCTGGGCAGTTCTTC. Translated, it gives CASSQGESWAGQFF.

This rearrangement joins TRBV10-1 to TRBJ1-5, with 9 bases aligning to TRBD1. The CDR3 extends over 15 amino acids. Germline trimming cut 4 bases from V and 3 bases from J; bases unmatched to any gene: 4. From germline, CDR1 is WNHNN and CDR2 SYGVQD (reference sequence). Here the CDR3 reads CASSGQGDLNQPQHF. The CDR3 DNA reads as TGCGCCAGCAGTGGACAGGGGGACCTCAATCAGCCCCAGCATTTT.

The CDR3 bases are TGTGCCAGCAGTGAGTTCCGGCGGGGGGACCAAGAGACCCAGTACTTC. Protein product: CASSEFRRGDQETQYF. The rearrangement joins TRBV2 to TRBJ2-5; 8 nucleotides line up with TRBD2. Germline-derived CDR1 and CDR2 are SNHLY and FYNNEI. The ends lost 3 bases at V and 0 bases at J; junction bases unmatched: 6. The CDR3 extends over 16 amino acids.

V gene TRBV28 combines with J gene TRBJ2-7; 9 positions agree with TRBD2. J was trimmed by 0 bases and V by 6 bases; bases with no gene match: 6. The CDR3 extends over 15 amino acids. Germline loops: CDR1 MDHEN, CDR2 SYDVKM. For the CDR3, the DNA is TGTGCCAGCAGACCGGCGGGGGGGAGCTCCTACGAGCAGTACTTC. Amino acid sequence: CASRPAGGSSYEQYF.

In its sample, this clone was seen a few times. The chain couples TRBV7-9 to TRBJ1-4, with TRBD1 matching over 8 bases. Germline values: CDR1 SEHNR, CDR2 FQNEAQ (reference sequence). V lost 5 bases to trimming and J lost 4 bases; unmatched junction nucleotides: 6. The CDR3 runs to 15 residues. Here the CDR3 reads CASSLDRGLNEKLFF. DNA of the CDR3: TGTGCCAGCAGCCTCGACAGGGGTCTTAATGAAAAACTGTTTTTT.